The 15 T cell receptor beta chains in this list originate from one sample, sequenced in a study of CD8 T cells in Susac syndrome. Roughly 0.45 to 1 ug RNA was reverse transcribed with random hexamers. TCRdb re-derived calls from the immunoSEQ multiplex PCR reads in MiXCR, one entry per CDR3 protein. The sample carries 200,000 or so distinct CDR3 sequences, about 95% recorded once. The sequenced sample was CD4+ T cells from PBMCs. These receptors were obtained from a human donor with multiple sclerosis.

CDR3 loop: CSATEGGNGYTF. Here the CDR3 DNA reads TGCAGTGCCACCGAAGGGGGCAATGGCTACACCTTC. The chain links TRBV20-1 to TRBJ1-2; TRBD1 aligns across 7 bases. Per the germline V gene, CDR1 is DFQATT and CDR2 is SNEGSKA (reference sequence). The CDR3 is 12 residues long. The V gene end was trimmed by 6 bases and the J gene end by 6 bases; junction bases not matched to a gene: 7.

The chain has TRBV7-3 and TRBJ1-1; D might be TRBD1 (6 bases). CDR3 length: 14 amino acids. Trimming left V 5 bases short and J 6 bases short, with 16 bases between. Germline lookup yields CDR1 SGHTA and CDR2 FQGTGA. For the CDR3, the DNA is TGTGCCAGCAGCGCAGGGGATCGGTCGGCTGAAGCTTTCTTT. Protein: CASSAGDRSAEAFF.

The V and J genes are TRBV9 and TRBJ2-6; the D gene could be TRBD1 or TRBD2 (6 bases each). V was shortened by 4 bases and J by 2 bases, with 13 bases between the two germline ends. The CDR3 extends over 16 amino acids. Germline CDR1 reads SGDLS; CDR2 reads YYNGEE. CDR3 in DNA: TGTGCCAGCAGCCTAGAGGGGGGCACTGGGGCCAACGTCCTGACTTTC. Translated, it gives CASSLEGGTGANVLTF. Full variable domain (missing parts from reference TRBV9 and TRBJ2-6): DSGVTQTPKHLITATGQRVTLRCSPRSGDLSVYWYQQSLDQGLQFLIQYYNGEERAKGNILERFSAQQFPDLHSELNLSSLELGDSALYFCASSLEGGTGANVLTFGAGSRLTVL.

The chain recombines TRBV7-2 with TRBJ1-1; perhaps TRBD1 as D (5 bases). Trimming pared 7 bases from V and 5 bases from J, leaving 14 bases between. This CDR3 is 13 amino acids long. The V gene's germline CDR1 is SGHTA and CDR2 FQGNSA. The CDR3 loop is CASTAREGTEAFF. CDR3 coding DNA: TGTGCCAGCACCGCCCGGGAGGGGACTGAAGCTTTCTTT.

The rearrangement links TRBV30 to TRBJ2-1, with 13 bases lining up with TRBD2. The V gene end was trimmed by 1 base and the J gene end by 12 bases; junction bases not matched to a gene: 9. The CDR3 sequence is 15 residues long. Germline CDR1 reads GTSNPN; CDR2 reads SVGIG (reference sequence). The CDR3 region is CAWSGGLAGRRLQFF. The CDR3 DNA follows: TGTGCCTGGAGTGGGGGACTAGCGGGAAGAAGACTGCAGTTCTTC.

The chain employs TRBV30 and TRBJ2-1, with 8 bases fitting TRBD1. CDR1 is GTSNPN and CDR2 is SVGIG in the germline V gene (reference sequence). V was clipped by 2 bases and J by 1 base; unmatched bases: 7. This CDR3 has 16 residues. As DNA, the CDR3 is TGTGCCTGGAGTCCCTGGGGGGACAGGTCCTACAATGAGCAGTTCTTC. This translates into CAWSPWGDRSYNEQFF.

This clonotype was seen a single time. The V call is TRBV3-1, the J call TRBJ1-1; unclear D gene. CDR3 length: 14 residues. V was cut by 3 bases and J by 2 bases, with 10 bases left in between. Germline V lookup: CDR1 LGHDT, CDR2 YNNKEL (reference sequence). The CDR3: CASSQNKRNTEAFF. The CDR3 bases are TGTGCCAGCAGCCAGAACAAGAGAAACACTGAAGCTTTCTTT.

CDR3 loop: CASSSRERPFLEQYF. The CDR3 nucleotides read TGCGCCAGCAGCTCGAGAGAGCGGCCATTTTTGGAGCAGTACTTC. The chain has TRBV5-1 and TRBJ2-7; tentatively, D is TRBD2 (5 bases). The V and J ends lost 3 bases and 7 bases respectively, with 20 bases between them. CDR3 length: 15 amino acids. Germline lookup yields CDR1 SGHRS and CDR2 YFSETQ. Full variable domain (remainder filled in from reference TRBV5-1 and TRBJ2-7): KAGVTQTPRYLIKTRGQQVTLSCSPISGHRSVSWYQQTPGQGLQFLFEYFSETQRNKGNFPGRFSGRQFSNSRSEMNVSTLELGDSALYLCASSSRERPFLEQYFGPGTRLTVT.

This clonotype came up once. The CDR3 coding sequence is TGCAGCGTTGGGGGACAGGGTACAATGAACACTGAAGCTTTCTTT. Protein product: CSVGGQGTMNTEAFF. The chain carries TRBV29-1 and TRBJ1-1, with 9 bases identical to TRBD1. Germline V gives CDR1 SQVTM, CDR2 ANQGSEA. This CDR3 comprises 15 residues. V lost 4 bases and J lost 0; bases outside the gene matches: 6.

V gene TRBV25-1 combines with J gene TRBJ2-5; weak D call: TRBD2 (6 bases). This CDR3 has 14 residues. V lost 3 bases and J 5 bases, leaving 13 bases between the germline ends. Germline lookup yields CDR1 MGHDK and CDR2 SYGVNS. CDR3 nucleotide sequence: TGTGCCAGCAGTGACCAGACTAGATTGGAGACCCAGTACTTC. It is translated as CASSDQTRLETQYF.

CDR3 coding DNA: TGCGCCAGCAGCCTAGCGGACAGCTCCTACAATGAGCAGTTCTTC. Amino acid sequence: CASSLADSSYNEQFF. The chain recombines TRBV5-1 with TRBJ2-1; tentatively, D is TRBD2 (7 bases). V lost 4 bases, J lost 0 bases, and 11 bases lay in between. The CDR3 is 15 residues long. Germline assignment: CDR1 SGHRS and CDR2 YFSETQ.

There are a few counts of this clonotype. The genes are TRBV20-1 and TRBJ2-1, with unresolved D. Trimming cost V 5 bases and J 7 bases, with 6 bases left between them. The CDR3 length is 10 residues. Per germline, CDR1 DFQATT and CDR2 SNEGSKA (reference sequence). CDR3 protein: CSADRNEQFF. CDR3 nucleotide sequence: TGCAGTGCTGACCGGAATGAGCAGTTCTTC.

The V gene is TRBV20-1, the J gene TRBJ2-1; no clear D. The CDR3 spans 13 residues. V lost 1 base and J 6 bases, leaving 10 bases between the germline ends. In germline, CDR1 is DFQATT, CDR2 SNEGSKA (reference sequence). DNA of the CDR3: TGCAGTGCTAGAGGCCAGCAAGTCAATGAGCAGTTCTTC. Translated: CSARGQQVNEQFF.

J is TRBJ1-2 and V is TRBV3-1; D unresolved. Trimming left V 3 bases short and J 8 bases short, with 19 bases between. There are 15 residues in the CDR3. Germline-derived CDR1 and CDR2 are LGHDT and YNNKEL (reference sequence). The CDR3 loop reads CASSHLTGWAQGYTF. The CDR3 nucleotides read TGTGCCAGCAGCCACCTGACGGGGTGGGCACAGGGCTACACCTTC.

The J gene is TRBJ2-7, the V gene TRBV7-9; 8 positions agree with TRBD2. The germline CDR1 and CDR2 sequences are SEHNR and FQNEAQ (reference sequence). The V gene end was trimmed by 7 bases and the J gene end by 6 bases; junction bases not matched to a gene: 14. This CDR3 comprises 15 residues. This chain's CDR3 is CASTPRGGHRGEQYF. CDR3 sequence (DNA): TGTGCCAGCACCCCCCGGGGGGGGCATAGGGGCGAGCAGTACTTC. Together with reference TRBV7-9 and TRBJ2-7, the CDR3 gives the full variable domain: DTGVSQNPRHKITKRGQNVTFRCDPISEHNRLYWYRQTLGQGPEFLTYFQNEAQLEKSRLLSDRFSAERPKGSFSTLEIQRTEQGDSAMYLCASTPRGGHRGEQYFGPGTRLTVT.